This T cell receptor (beta chain) was observed in a study of blood T cell repertoires in COVID-19. V lost 6 bases to trimming and J lost 2 bases, with 7 bases between them. Germline values: CDR1 MNHEY, CDR2 SVGAGI. The CDR3 has 12 amino acids. Only in-frame clones appear in the TCRdb table, and some are missing; sequencing was by immunoSEQ multiplex PCR. The profile covers roughly 220,000 clones, with 80% to 90% appearing a single time and approximately 3.5% taken by the ten largest. Sequencing was done on a sample of PBMCs or T cells enriched from blood (not recorded which). This chain connects TRBV6-5 to TRBJ1-1, with unresolved D. This TCR came from a woman aged 18-29 years in a cohort exposed to, infected with or recovered from COVID-19 (not recorded which). CDR3 in DNA: TGTGCCAGCAGCTTCCCCAACACTGAAGCTTTCTTT. This sequence encodes CASSFPNTEAFF.